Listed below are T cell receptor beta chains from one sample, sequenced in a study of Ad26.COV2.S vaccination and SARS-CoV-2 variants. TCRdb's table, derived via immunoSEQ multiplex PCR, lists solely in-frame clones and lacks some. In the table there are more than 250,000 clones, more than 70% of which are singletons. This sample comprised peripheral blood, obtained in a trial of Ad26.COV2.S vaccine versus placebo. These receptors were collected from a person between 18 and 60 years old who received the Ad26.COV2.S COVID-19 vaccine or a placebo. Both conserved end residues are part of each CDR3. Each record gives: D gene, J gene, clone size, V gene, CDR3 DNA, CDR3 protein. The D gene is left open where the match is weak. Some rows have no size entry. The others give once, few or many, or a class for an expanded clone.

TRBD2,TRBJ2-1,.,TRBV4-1,TGCGCCAGCAGCCGGGTCCGGACTAGCGGGACCGTCAATGAGCAGTTCTTC,CASSRVRTSGTVNEQFF
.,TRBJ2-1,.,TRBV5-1,TGCGCCAGCAGCTTGGGAGGAGGTAGCTCCTACAATGAGCAGTTCTTC,CASSLGGGSSYNEQFF
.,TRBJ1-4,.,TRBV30,TGTGCCTGGAGTGTACTAAGGGGGTTTAATGAAAAACTGTTTTTT,CAWSVLRGFNEKLFF
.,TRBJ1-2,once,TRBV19,TGTGCCAGTAGCCACGACTGGGACAACAATGGCTACACCTTC,CASSHDWDNNGYTF
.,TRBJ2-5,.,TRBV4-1,TGCGCCAGCAGCCAAGATCGGGGCAGCCAAGAGACCCAGTACTTC,CASSQDRGSQETQYF
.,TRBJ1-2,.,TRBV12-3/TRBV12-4,TGTGCCAGCAGTTTACGGGACCTCTATGGCTACACCTTC,CASSLRDLYGYTF
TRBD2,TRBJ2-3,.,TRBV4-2,TGTGCCAGCAGCTTTGGGCGGGGGGGCCAAGATACGCAGTATTTT,CASSFGRGGQDTQYF
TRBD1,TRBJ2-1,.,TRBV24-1,TGTGCCACCAGTGGCCGGACAGGGGAGAATGAGCAGTTCTTC,CATSGRTGENEQFF
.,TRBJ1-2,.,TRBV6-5,TGTGCCAGCAGATTCGACATGAACTATGGCTACACCTTC,CASRFDMNYGYTF
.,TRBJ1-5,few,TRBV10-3,TGTGCCACGACCCGGGACGCAAATAGCAATCAGCCCCAGCATTTT,CATTRDANSNQPQHF
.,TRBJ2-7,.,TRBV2,TGTGCCAGCACTGAGCGGGCCAGGGGCTACGAGCAGTACTTC,CASTERARGYEQYF
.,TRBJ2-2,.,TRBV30,TGTGCCTGGAGTGTACAGGCTATCACCGGGGAGCTGTTTTTT,CAWSVQAITGELFF
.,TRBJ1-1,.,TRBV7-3,TGTGCCAGCAGCTTATCGGGCGGACCGTTCGAAGCTTTCTTT,CASSLSGGPFEAFF
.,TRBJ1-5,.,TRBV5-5,TGTGCCAGCAGCCCCTCACAGGGCCCTCGCAATCAGCCCCAGCATTTT,CASSPSQGPRNQPQHF
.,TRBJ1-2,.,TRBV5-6,TGTGCCAGCAGCAGGGAGGGTAACTATGGCTACACCTTC,CASSREGNYGYTF
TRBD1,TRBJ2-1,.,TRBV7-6,TGTGCCAGCAGCTTGGAATTTTTTTGGACAGGGAGAGGGAATGAGCAGTTCTTC,CASSLEFFWTGRGNEQFF
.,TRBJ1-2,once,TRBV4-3,TGCGCCAGCAGCCAAGGGTCCAGGGTGAGCTATGGCTACACCTTC,CASSQGSRVSYGYTF
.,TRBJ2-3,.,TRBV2,TGTGCCAGCACGATGAGACAGACCACAGATACGCAGTATTTT,CASTMRQTTDTQYF
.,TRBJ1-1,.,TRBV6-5,TGTGCCAGCAGTCCAGGTGGGAGCACTGAAGCTTTCTTT,CASSPGGSTEAFF
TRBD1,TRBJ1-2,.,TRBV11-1,TGTGCCAGCAGCCCGGGGACAGGGACCTATGGCTACACCTTC,CASSPGTGTYGYTF
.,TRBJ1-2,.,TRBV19,TGTGCCAGTAGTACGTCACCTAACTATGGCTACACCTTC,CASSTSPNYGYTF
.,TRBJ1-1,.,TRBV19,TGTGCCAGTAGTATAGATAGGCAGGGGCGAAAAGCTTTCTTT,CASSIDRQGRKAFF
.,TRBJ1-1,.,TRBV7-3,TGTGCCAGCAGCTTACACCAGAACACTGAAGCTTTCTTT,CASSLHQNTEAFF
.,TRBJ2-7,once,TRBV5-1,TGCGCCAGCAGCTTGGCGAGCTCCTACGAGCAGTACTTC,CASSLASSYEQYF
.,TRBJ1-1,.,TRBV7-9,TGTGCCAGCACCCTCGGGACAACAAACACTGAAGCTTTCTTT,CASTLGTTNTEAFF
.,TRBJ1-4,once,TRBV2,TGTGCCAGCAGTGAAAACAGGCCCAGTGAAAAACTGTTTTTT,CASSENRPSEKLFF
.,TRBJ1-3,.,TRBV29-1,TGCAGCGTTGGGGGCCGAAGCTCTGGAAACACCATATATTTT,CSVGGRSSGNTIYF
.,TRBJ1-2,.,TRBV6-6,TGTGCCAGCAGTTTAGCAGATAATGGCTACACCTTC,CASSLADNGYTF
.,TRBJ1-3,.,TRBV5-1,TGCGCCAGCAGCCTACGAGGAGGTGGAAACACCATATATTTT,CASSLRGGGNTIYF
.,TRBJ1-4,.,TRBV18,TGTGCCAGCTCACCACCGGGAGTGGGTCGGGAAAAACTGTTTTTT,CASSPPGVGREKLFF
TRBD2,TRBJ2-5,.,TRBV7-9,TGTGCCAGCAGCACTATAGCGGGAAAAGGGGAGACCCAGTACTTC,CASSTIAGKGETQYF
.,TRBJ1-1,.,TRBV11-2,TGTGCCAGCAGCTTGCTCAACCGTAACTCTGAAGCTTTCTTT,CASSLLNRNSEAFF
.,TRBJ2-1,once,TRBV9,TGTGCCAGCAGCTTCTCCGGAGGGGGGCCGTCGGATGAGCAGTTCTTC,CASSFSGGGPSDEQFF
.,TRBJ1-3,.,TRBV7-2,TGTGCCAGCAGCGTAGGACCGTCCTCTGGAAACACCATATATTTT,CASSVGPSSGNTIYF
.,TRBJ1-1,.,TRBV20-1,TGCAGTGCTAGTTCAGAAATGAACACTGAAGCTTTCTTT,CSASSEMNTEAFF
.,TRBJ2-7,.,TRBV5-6,TGTGCCAGCAGCTTACTGGGTGAACCCTACGAGCAGTACTTC,CASSLLGEPYEQYF
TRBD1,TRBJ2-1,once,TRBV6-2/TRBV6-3,TGTGCCAGCAGTACTAGACAGGGCTGGCAGTTCTTC,CASSTRQGWQFF
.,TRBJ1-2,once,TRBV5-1,TGCGCCAGCAGCTTGGCCGGGGGCTTCAACTATGGCTACACCTTC,CASSLAGGFNYGYTF
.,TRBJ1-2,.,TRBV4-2,TGTGCCAGCAGCCAGAGGGACGGCGGGGACTATGGCTACACCTTC,CASSQRDGGDYGYTF
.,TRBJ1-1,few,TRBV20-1,TGCAGTGCTAGTCGGGCGGGACAGAACACTGAAGCTTTCTTT,CSASRAGQNTEAFF
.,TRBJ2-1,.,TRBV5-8,TGTGCCAGCAGCTTAGCCGGGGACTCCTACAATGAGCAGTTCTTC,CASSLAGDSYNEQFF
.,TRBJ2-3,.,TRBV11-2,TGTGCCAGCAGCTTAGCTTATGGACGCACAGATACGCAGTATTTT,CASSLAYGRTDTQYF
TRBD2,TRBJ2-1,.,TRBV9,TGTGCCAGCAGCGCCTTCGGGGGGGCGGTCAATGAGCAGTTCTTC,CASSAFGGAVNEQFF
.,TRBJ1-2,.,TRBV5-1,TGCGCCAGCAGCTTGGCTTTTCAGGGCTCTAACTATGGCTACACCTTC,CASSLAFQGSNYGYTF
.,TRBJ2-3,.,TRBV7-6,TGTGCCAGCAGCTTCCGGGAGACGGGGGTTACAGATACGCAGTATTTT,CASSFRETGVTDTQYF
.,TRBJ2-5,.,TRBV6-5,TGTGCCAGCAGTCGAGGGCAGGAGACCCAGTACTTC,CASSRGQETQYF
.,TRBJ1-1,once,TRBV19,TGTGCCAGTAGTATCCGTGCGGCACCCCCCATGAGCACTGAAGCTTTCTTT,CASSIRAAPPMSTEAFF
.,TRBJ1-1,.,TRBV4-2,TGTGCCAGCAGCCAAGACCGTTTGAACACTGAAGCTTTCTTT,CASSQDRLNTEAFF
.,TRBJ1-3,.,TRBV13,TGTGCCAGCAGCACACAGGGTCACACCATATATTTT,CASSTQGHTIYF
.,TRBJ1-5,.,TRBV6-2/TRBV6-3,TGTGCCAGCAGCTCCGACCTTTTTACACAGGGTGAGGGGCAGCCCCAGCATTTT,CASSSDLFTQGEGQPQHF
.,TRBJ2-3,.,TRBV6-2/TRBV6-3,TGTGCCAGCAGTAAATCACCTAGCACAGATACGCAGTATTTT,CASSKSPSTDTQYF
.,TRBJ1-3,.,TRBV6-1,TGTGCCAGCAGTGAAGTAAGAGCAGCAACCTCTCACTCTGAAAACACCATATATTTT,CASSEVRAATSHSENTIYF
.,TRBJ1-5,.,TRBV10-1,TGCGCCAGCAGTGAGTCGGGGAATAGCAATCAGCCCCAGCATTTT,CASSESGNSNQPQHF
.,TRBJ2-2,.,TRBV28,TGTGCCAGCGGAGAGGGCAGTCGAATGGAGGAGCTGTTTTTT,CASGEGSRMEELFF
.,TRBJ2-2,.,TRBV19,TGTGCCAGTAGTCCTAGACGGACTCCCTCGGTCGGGGAGCTGTTTTTT,CASSPRRTPSVGELFF